Listed here is a single TCR beta chain. This table comes from immunoSEQ multiplex PCR, and its TCRdb copy is limited to in-frame clones, with some not included. The sample includes roughly 100,000 clones, less than 95% of them seen just once. This sample stems from a study of T cell changes during pregnancy in multiple sclerosis. V trimming: 0 bases; J trimming: 6 bases; junction bases outside the gene matches: 6. Germline values: CDR1 SGHNT, CDR2 YENEEA. The CDR3 sequence is 16 residues long. This sequence originates from a female donor with multiple sclerosis, enrolled in a pregnancy study. The rearrangement uses TRBV11-3 and TRBJ2-1; 9 bases are shared with TRBD2. This specimen consisted of peripheral blood, obtained before pregnancy. In DNA form, the CDR3 reads TGTGCCAGCAGCTTAGATAAGCGGGAGGAACCCAATGAGCAGTTCTTC. This gives the protein CASSLDKREEPNEQFF.